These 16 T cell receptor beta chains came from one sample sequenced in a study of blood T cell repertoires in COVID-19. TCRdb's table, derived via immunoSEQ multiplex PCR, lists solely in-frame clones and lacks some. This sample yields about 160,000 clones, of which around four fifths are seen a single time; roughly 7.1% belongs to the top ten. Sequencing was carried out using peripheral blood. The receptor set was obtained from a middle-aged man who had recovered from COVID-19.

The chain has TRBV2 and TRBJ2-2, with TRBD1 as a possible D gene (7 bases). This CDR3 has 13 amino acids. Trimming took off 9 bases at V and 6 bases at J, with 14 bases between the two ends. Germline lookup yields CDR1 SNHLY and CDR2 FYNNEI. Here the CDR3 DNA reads TGTGCCAGTAAAGGGGGCGGGGCCGGGGAGCTGTTTTTT. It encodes CASKGGGAGELFF.

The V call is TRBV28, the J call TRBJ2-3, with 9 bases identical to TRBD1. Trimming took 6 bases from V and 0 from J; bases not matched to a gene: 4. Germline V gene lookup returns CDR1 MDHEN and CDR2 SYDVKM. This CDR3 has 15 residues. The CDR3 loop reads CASRGQGASTDTQYF. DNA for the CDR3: TGTGCCAGCAGGGGACAGGGCGCTAGCACAGATACGCAGTATTTT.

For the CDR3, the DNA is TGTGCCAGCAGCTTGAACAGGGGGCTTGCAACTAATGAAAAACTGTTTTTT. It translates to CASSLNRGLATNEKLFF. The V call is TRBV5-6, the J call TRBJ1-4; 9 bases fit TRBD1. CDR3 length equals 17 residues. Germline V gene data show CDR1 as SGHDT and CDR2 as YYEEEE. After removal of 1 base from V and 0 bases from J, the junction contained 4 bases not matched to a gene.

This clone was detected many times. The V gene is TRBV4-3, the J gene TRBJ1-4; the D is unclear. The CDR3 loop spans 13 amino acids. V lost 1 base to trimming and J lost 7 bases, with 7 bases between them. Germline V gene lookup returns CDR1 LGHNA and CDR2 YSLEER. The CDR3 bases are TGCGCCAGCAGCCAAGCCCACAGTGAAAAACTGTTTTTT. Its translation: CASSQAHSEKLFF.

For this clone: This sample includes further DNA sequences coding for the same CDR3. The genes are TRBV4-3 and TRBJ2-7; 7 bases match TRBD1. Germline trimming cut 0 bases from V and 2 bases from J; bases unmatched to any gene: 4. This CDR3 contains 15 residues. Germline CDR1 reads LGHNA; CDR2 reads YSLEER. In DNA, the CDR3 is TGCGCCAGCAGCCAAGATCATAGGGGGCCCTACGAGCAGTACTTC. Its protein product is CASSQDHRGPYEQYF.

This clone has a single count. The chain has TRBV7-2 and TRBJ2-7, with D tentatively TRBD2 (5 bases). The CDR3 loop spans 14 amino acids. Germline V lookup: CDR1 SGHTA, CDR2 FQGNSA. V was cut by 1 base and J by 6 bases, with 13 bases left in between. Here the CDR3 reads CASSLVGVAGEQYF. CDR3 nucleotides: TGTGCCAGCAGCTTAGTTGGCGTGGCGGGCGAGCAGTACTTC.

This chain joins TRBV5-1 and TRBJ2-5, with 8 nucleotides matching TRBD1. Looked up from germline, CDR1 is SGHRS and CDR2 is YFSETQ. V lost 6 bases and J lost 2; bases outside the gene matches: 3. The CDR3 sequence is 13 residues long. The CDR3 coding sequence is TGCGCCAGCACCGGACAGGGTCAAGAGACCCAGTACTTC. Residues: CASTGQGQETQYF.

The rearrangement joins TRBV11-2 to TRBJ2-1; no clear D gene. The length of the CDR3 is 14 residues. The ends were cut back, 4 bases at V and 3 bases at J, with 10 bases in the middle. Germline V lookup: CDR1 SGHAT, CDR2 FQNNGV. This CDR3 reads CASSSQRVYNEQFF. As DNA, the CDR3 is TGTGCCAGCAGCTCCCAGCGCGTCTACAATGAGCAGTTCTTC.

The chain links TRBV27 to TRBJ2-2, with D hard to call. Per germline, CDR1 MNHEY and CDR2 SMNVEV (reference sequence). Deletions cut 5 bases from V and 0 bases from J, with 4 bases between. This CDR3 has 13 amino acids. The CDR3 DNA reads TGTGCCAGCAGTCCAGCGAACACCGGGGAGCTGTTTTTT. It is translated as CASSPANTGELFF.

The CDR3 region is CASSPLSGEQFF. The CDR3 region has the DNA TGTGCCAGCAGCCCCCTGAGCGGGGAGCAGTTCTTC. V is TRBV7-9 and J is TRBJ2-1; a weak D match, TRBD2 (6 bases). The CDR3 is made up of 12 amino acids. With 5 bases removed from V and 10 bases from J, the gap between germline ends came to 12 bases. Per the germline V gene, CDR1 is SEHNR and CDR2 is FQNEAQ (reference sequence).

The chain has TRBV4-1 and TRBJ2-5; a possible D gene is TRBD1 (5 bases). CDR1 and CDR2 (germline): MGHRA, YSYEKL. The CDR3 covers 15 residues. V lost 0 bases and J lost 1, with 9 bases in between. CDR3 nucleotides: TGCGCCAGCAGCCAAGATTACAGGATCCAAGAGACCCAGTACTTC. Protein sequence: CASSQDYRIQETQYF.

The CDR3 DNA follows: TGTGCCAGCAGTTCTCCGATCAGGGACGAGCAGTACTTC. Its translation: CASSSPIRDEQYF. The V gene is TRBV27, the J gene TRBJ2-7; D may be TRBD1 (5 bases). The length of the CDR3 is 13 residues. Germline V gene data show CDR1 as MNHEY and CDR2 as SMNVEV (reference sequence). Between the trimmed V and J ends, which lost 4 bases and 5 bases, there was a span of 12 bases.

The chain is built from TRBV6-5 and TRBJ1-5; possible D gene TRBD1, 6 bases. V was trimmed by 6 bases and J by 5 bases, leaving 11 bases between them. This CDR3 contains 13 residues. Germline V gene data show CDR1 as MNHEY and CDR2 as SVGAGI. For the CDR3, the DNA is TGTGCCAGCAGCAGGGGTAAGGATCAGCCCCAGCATTTT. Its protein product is CASSRGKDQPQHF.

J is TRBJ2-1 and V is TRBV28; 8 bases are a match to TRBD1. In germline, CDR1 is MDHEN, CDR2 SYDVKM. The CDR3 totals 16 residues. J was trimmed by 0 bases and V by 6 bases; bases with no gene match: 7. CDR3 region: CASRDRTGSSYNEQFF. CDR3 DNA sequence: TGTGCCAGCAGAGACAGGACAGGGAGCTCCTACAATGAGCAGTTCTTC.

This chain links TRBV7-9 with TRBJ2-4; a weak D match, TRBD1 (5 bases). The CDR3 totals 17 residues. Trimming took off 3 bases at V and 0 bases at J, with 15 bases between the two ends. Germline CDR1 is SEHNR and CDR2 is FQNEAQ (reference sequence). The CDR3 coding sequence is TGTGCCAGCAGCTTCCCGACAGACTCTATAGCCAAAAACATTCAGTACTTC. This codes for CASSFPTDSIAKNIQYF.

Written as DNA, the CDR3 is TGTGCCAGCAGCTTAGTTGAGGCTGCCTCCGAGCAGTACTTC. It codes for CASSLVEAASEQYF. The V and J genes are TRBV11-1 and TRBJ2-7; D is uncertain. The CDR3 has 14 amino acids. Germline V lookup: CDR1 SGHAT, CDR2 FQDESV (reference sequence). V was shortened by 1 base and J by 6 bases, with 13 bases between the two germline ends.